This T cell receptor (beta chain) derives from a study of cytomegalovirus exposure and HLA in healthy donors. Turning to the study itself: HLA-typed donors contributed 65 million to 85 million unique TCRs, which were held in an early data release. Across 350 to 500 genotyped donors, roughly 85% landed in the Caucasian-associated ancestry cluster. General study findings and limits: Accurate predictions that matched the HLA-A and HLA-B alleles of most subjects were reportedly made from TCR beta sequences. V- and J-gene trimming in TCR beta was tied to a missense DCLRE1C variant by an analysis performed later.

The primer mix had 60 Vbeta and 13 Jbeta primers. Only in-frame clones appear in the TCRdb table, and some are missing; sequencing was by immunoSEQ multiplex PCR. This sample has around 120,000 clones, with about four fifths found just once. CDR3 size: 16 residues. The V and J ends lost 4 bases and 3 bases, in that order; junction bases with no gene match: 10. Per the germline V gene, CDR1 is SGHRS and CDR2 is YFSETQ. As concerns this clone: The target antigen is unknown.

The genes are TRBV5-1 and TRBJ2-1; TRBD1 matches 7 bases. The TCR sequence derives from a female donor in good health and CMV-seropositive. Sequencing was performed on PBMCs. The CDR3: CASSPRGTEIYNEQFF. The DNA of the CDR3 is TGCGCCAGCAGCCCCCGAGGGACAGAGATCTACAATGAGCAGTTCTTC.